Listed below are T cell receptor beta chains from one sample, sequenced in a study of T-cell reconstitution after alpha-beta-depleted transplantation in children. MiXCR, run by TCRdb on the PCR reads, gives a single entry per CDR3 protein. The sample has 670,000 or so distinct CDR3 sequences, about an eighth seen once; the top ten hold 0.65% to 0.9%. The material was PBMCs, obtained before TCRalphabeta/CD19-depleted stem cell transplant. All receptors come from a girl aged 2 to 9 with congenital amegakaryocytic thrombocytopenia, due to receive a stem cell transplant. Both conserved end residues are part of each CDR3. D genes are given only for firm matches. Size values are once, few and many counts, or a class for expanded clones, and some rows have none.

- | TRBJ1-3 | TRBV11-2 | 14 | many | TGTGCCAGCAGTTTTGGGACGTGGAAAGGGACCATATATTTT | CASSFGTWKGTIYF
- | TRBJ1-4 | TRBV27 | 14 | few | TGTGCCAGCAGCTCCCGGGACCTCAATGAAAAACTGTTTTTT | CASSSRDLNEKLFF
TRBD2 | TRBJ2-1 | TRBV5-1 | 16 | few | TGCGCCAGCAGCCCCCTGCTAGCGGGAGGGCGCTATGAGCAGTTCTTC | CASSPLLAGGRYEQFF
TRBD2 | TRBJ2-7 | TRBV28 | 18 | many | TGTGCCAGCAGTTTATTGATGGTAGGAGCGGGAGGATCCTACGAGCAGTACTTC | CASSLLMVGAGGSYEQYF
- | TRBJ1-5 | TRBV20-1 | 14 | many | TGCAGTGCTAGATCTGGGGGGCACAATCAGCCCCAGCATTTT | CSARSGGHNQPQHF
TRBD2 | TRBJ2-2 | TRBV7-8 | 17 | few | TGTGCCAGCAGCTTAGGGCGGACTAGCGGGACTACCGGGGAGCTGTTTTTT | CASSLGRTSGTTGELFF
- | TRBJ1-3 | TRBV6-5 | 16 | - | TGTGCCAGCAGTTACTCCCCGGCAGGGCCTGGAAACACCATATATTTT | CASSYSPAGPGNTIYF
- | TRBJ2-7 | TRBV20-1 | 13 | many | TGCAGTGCTAGAGATAGCAGCGACCGCGAGCAGTACTTC | CSARDSSDREQYF
- | TRBJ2-1 | TRBV29-1 | 13 | - | TGCAGCGTTGAATTTGCTACGGCTAATGAGCAGTTCTTC | CSVEFATANEQFF
- | TRBJ2-1 | TRBV20-1 | 15 | many | TGCAGTGCTAGAACAGGGTCGTTTCCCTACAATGAGCAGTTCTTC | CSARTGSFPYNEQFF
- | TRBJ1-2 | TRBV5-1 | 16 | few | TGCGCCAGCAGCTTGGCCGTGGGCAGGGATAACTATGGCTACACCTTC | CASSLAVGRDNYGYTF
- | TRBJ2-3 | TRBV12-3/TRBV12-4 | 15 | many | TGTGCCAGCTCGAGGGGGGGAGGGGGCACAGATACGCAGTATTTT | CASSRGGGGTDTQYF
- | TRBJ2-1 | TRBV20-1 | 14 | many | TGCAGTGCTTATGGCCCCAGCTCCTACAATGAGCAGTTCTTC | CSAYGPSSYNEQFF
- | TRBJ1-2 | TRBV10-3 | 12 | many | TGTGCCATCAGTCAACAGGGTCATGGCTACACCTTC | CAISQQGHGYTF
- | TRBJ2-1 | TRBV11-2 | 16 | - | TGTGCCAGCAGCGAGGGGATTCTCATACGGGGCAATGAGCAGTTCTTC | CASSEGILIRGNEQFF
TRBD1 | TRBJ2-7 | TRBV28 | 15 | many | TGTGCCAGCAGTTCCGGGACAGGGACGCGGCAAGATGCGTACTTC | CASSSGTGTRQDAYF
- | TRBJ2-1 | TRBV12-3/TRBV12-4 | 17 | many | TGTGCCAGCGGTTCTATTTTAACGGGAGATGGTGGCAATGAGCAGTTCTTC | CASGSILTGDGGNEQFF
- | TRBJ2-5 | TRBV28 | 13 | - | TGTGCCAGCAGTTTTGAGACTTGGGAGGCCCAGTACTTC | CASSFETWEAQYF